This TCR beta chain is drawn from a study of tumor-infiltrating lymphocytes in primary liver carcinoma. Study-level information: Subjects consisted of male and female patients aged 30 to 69 years. With diameters of about 4.2 to 10 cm, tumors were stage T1-T3 N0M0.

About this clonotype itself: As yet, its antigen is unknown.

This CDR3 is built from 15 residues. The ends lost 7 bases at V and 4 bases at J; junction bases unmatched: 9. Germline CDR1 MNHNS, CDR2 SASEGT. Co-extraction of RNA and DNA was performed on about 19-30 mg of unsorted bulk tissue. The investigators made TCR beta cDNA from 500 ng total RNA, using a constant-region primer. Libraries of TCR beta came from three nested multiplex PCR rounds with slightly modified ARM-PCR. TRBV1-TRBV30 forward primers and a C-beta reverse primer were used in the first two PCR rounds, which each ran for approximately 11 cycles. TCRdb fed the multiplex PCR reads into MiXCR, producing one record per CDR3 protein. The table records over 100,000 distinct CDR3 sequences, 65% to 75% of them present only once. Broader study findings: Tumor-adjacent and tumor-blood pairs showed less overlap than tumor region pairs. The top-250-clone fraction was significantly higher in tumors than in blood (p = 0.039).

This sequence was found in an older woman with primary liver carcinoma and hepatitis B virus infection. Source material: tumor-adjacent normal liver tissue. This chain uses TRBV6-1 with TRBJ2-1, with TRBD2 identical over 8 bases. The chain's CDR3 is CASTLGTRGYNEQFF. In nucleotides, the CDR3 is TGTGCCAGCACCCTTGGGACTAGAGGTTACAATGAGCAGTTCTTC.